The 21 T cell receptor beta chains listed next were all sequenced from one sample in a study of early T cells in non-severe SARS-CoV-2 infection. TCRdb used MiXCR to reprocess the 5' RACE reads, holding one entry per CDR3 protein. In the table there are about 27,000 distinct CDR3 sequences, 2.9% of which are singletons. The specimen sequenced was whole blood. The receptors were sampled from an adult who was a healthcare worker with PCR-confirmed SARS-CoV-2 infection or an uninfected control (not recorded which).

In its sample, this clonotype was seen many times. The J gene is TRBJ2-3, the V gene TRBV28, with 10 positions matching TRBD2. The CDR3 totals 15 residues. Germline lookup yields CDR1 MDHEN and CDR2 SYDVKM. V gave up 6 bases and J gave up 2 bases; unmatched junction bases: 5. The CDR3 here is CASSPGLADTDTQYF. CDR3 DNA sequence: TGTGCCAGCAGCCCAGGACTAGCGGACACAGATACGCAGTATTTT.

This clonotype was seen at least ten times. This rearrangement joins TRBV10-3 to TRBJ2-1, with a tentative D call TRBD2 (7 bases). Germline V gives CDR1 ENHRY, CDR2 SYGVKD. V was cut by 7 bases and J by 7 bases, with 14 bases left in between. There are 13 residues in the CDR3. CDR3 in amino acids: CAIKGEGTNEQFF. In DNA, the CDR3 is TGTGCCATCAAAGGGGAGGGGACAAATGAGCAGTTCTTC.

With regard to this clonotype: A much larger clone differs from this one at a single base, so this may be a read error. The chain uses TRBV20-1 and TRBJ2-3; D uncertain. The CDR3 covers 11 residues. From germline, CDR1 is DFQATT and CDR2 SNEGSKA (reference sequence). The DNA of the CDR3 is TGCGGTGCTAGAGGTTCGGATACGCAGTATTTT. Residues: CGARGSDTQYF.

This clonotype was seen many times. The chain combines TRBV3-1 with TRBJ1-1; no clear D. V gave up 4 bases and J gave up 6 bases, with 12 bases separating them. This CDR3 region has 13 residues. Germline assignment: CDR1 LGHDT and CDR2 YNNKEL (reference sequence). CDR3 DNA: TGTGCCAGCAGCCCTGTTTACACGGCTGAAGCTTTCTTT. It codes for CASSPVYTAEAFF.

This clonotype was seen repeatedly, ten times or more. The chain recombines TRBV7-7 with TRBJ2-7; D possibly matches TRBD1 or TRBD2 (5 bases each). With 5 bases removed from V and 4 bases from J, the gap between germline ends came to 12 bases. In germline, CDR1 is SSHAT, CDR2 FNYEAQ (reference sequence). This CDR3 is built from 13 residues. The CDR3 spells CASSHPGPYEQYV. The DNA for the CDR3 is TGTGCCAGCAGCCACCCGGGGCCATACGAGCAGTACGTC.

Many counts were recorded for this clonotype. The J gene is TRBJ1-1, the V gene TRBV6-2 or TRBV6-3, with D possibly TRBD1 on 6 matching bases. The V and J ends lost 0 bases and 5 bases respectively, with 10 bases between them. Germline CDR1 reads MNHEY; CDR2 reads SVGEGT. The CDR3 sequence is 14 residues long. CDR3 sequence: CASSYSGGGTEAFF. The CDR3 DNA sequence: TGTGCCAGCAGTTACTCCGGGGGCGGGACTGAAGCTTTCTTT.

This clonotype was observed many times. The genes are TRBV7-9 and TRBJ1-1; perhaps TRBD1 as D (5 bases). V was trimmed by 8 bases and J by 1 base, leaving 14 bases between them. Germline lookup yields CDR1 SEHNR and CDR2 FQNEAQ (reference sequence). The CDR3 runs 14 residues. The CDR3 loop reads CASAFAGTNTEAFF. CDR3 DNA sequence: TGTGCCAGCGCCTTTGCAGGGACGAACACTGAAGCTTTCTTT. The whole variable domain, filled in from reference TRBV7-9 and TRBJ1-1, reads DTGVSQNPRHKITKRGQNVTFRCDPISEHNRLYWYRQTLGQGPEFLTYFQNEAQLEKSRLLSDRFSAERPKGSFSTLEIQRTEQGDSAMYLCASAFAGTNTEAFFGQGTRLTVV.

By sample share, this clonotype is medium-sized (0.01 to 0.1%). The chain has TRBV11-2 and TRBJ2-7; D call uncertain. CDR1 and CDR2 (germline): SGHAT, FQNNGV. The CDR3 covers 13 residues. V was clipped by 1 base and J by 4 bases, with 8 bases between them. Written as DNA, the CDR3 is TGTGCCAGCAGCTTAGGGGCCGGGTACGAGCAGTACGTC. The encoded protein is CASSLGAGYEQYV.

This clonotype was seen at least ten times. The chain employs TRBV6-1 and TRBJ2-7; D gene ambiguous. Germline V gene sequence: CDR1 MNHNS, CDR2 SASEGT. The V end lost 6 bases, the J end lost 2 bases, and 11 bases lay between the germline ends. The CDR3 is 13 residues long. The CDR3 DNA reads TGTGCCAGCAGATTGGGTCCAACCTACGAGCAGTACGTC. Amino acids: CASRLGPTYEQYV.

At least ten counts were recorded for this clonotype. The chain links TRBV3-1 to TRBJ2-3; D call uncertain. The germline V gene encodes CDR1 LGHDT and CDR2 YNNKEL (reference sequence). The CDR3 covers 12 residues. V lost 5 bases to trimming and J lost 5 bases, with 8 bases between them. DNA for the CDR3: TGTGCCAGCAGCGATGTGGGAGATACGCAGTATTTT. Its translation is CASSDVGDTQYF.

This clonotype was seen at least ten times. The V gene is TRBV7-2, the J gene TRBJ2-5; TRBD1 agrees at 8 bases. CDR3 size: 16 residues. Germline CDR1 and CDR2: SGHTA and FQGNSA. V lost 4 bases, J lost 5 bases, and 12 bases stayed unmatched. The CDR3 bases are TGTGCCAGCAGCTCCTACAGGGGGACACTCCGCGAGACCCAGTACTTC. Protein sequence: CASSSYRGTLRETQYF.

This clonotype has a count of ten or more. The chain couples TRBV5-1 to TRBJ2-2; 9 bases align to TRBD1. The CDR3 runs 15 residues. In germline, CDR1 is SGHRS, CDR2 YFSETQ. Trimming at V came to 4 bases and at J to 3 bases, leaving 4 bases not matched to a gene. CDR3 DNA sequence: TGCGCCAGCAGCCGGGACAGGGCCGACACCGGGGAGCTGTTTTTT. Translation gives CASSRDRADTGELFF.

This clonotype was seen ten or more times. The rearrangement joins TRBV20-1 to TRBJ1-2; maybe TRBD1 (6 bases). Between the trimmed V and J ends, which lost 5 bases and 6 bases, there was a span of 16 bases. The CDR3 loop spans 13 amino acids. Germline CDR1 and CDR2: DFQATT and SNEGSKA (reference sequence). This CDR3 reads CSADRTGRNGYTF. DNA of the CDR3: TGCAGTGCTGACCGCACAGGGAGAAATGGCTACACCTTC.

The chain uses TRBV12-3 or TRBV12-4 and TRBJ2-1; unclear D gene. The CDR3 is 15 residues long. With 2 bases removed from V and 1 base from J, the gap between germline ends came to 9 bases. CDR3 in amino acids: CASSLMAGSYNEQFF. DNA for the CDR3: TGTGCCAGCAGTTTAATGGCAGGTTCCTACAATGAGCAGTTCTTC.

This clonotype has a count of ten or more. CDR3 sequence: CAWILDELSYGYTF. For the CDR3, the DNA is TGTGCCTGGATTCTCGACGAACTGAGCTATGGCTACACCTTC. This chain connects TRBV30 to TRBJ1-2, with D uncertain. Germline CDR1 GTSNPN, CDR2 SVGIG (reference sequence). The CDR3 extends over 14 amino acids. Trimming took 4 bases from V and 4 from J, leaving 16 bases between them.

This clonotype has a count of ten or more. The chain has TRBV21-1 and TRBJ2-5; the table assigns TRBD2, which was not confirmed against the DNA. TRBV21-1 is assigned pseudogene status. The CDR3 is 15 residues long. The CDR3 here is CASSKERSGEETQYF. For the CDR3, the DNA is TGTGCCAGCAGCAAAGAACGGAGCGGTGAAGAGACCCAGTACTTC.

In this sample, this clonotype turned up many times. This rearrangement joins TRBV20-1 to TRBJ2-4; TRBD1 aligns across 10 bases. Germline V gene lookup returns CDR1 DFQATT and CDR2 SNEGSKA (reference sequence). This CDR3 is built from 15 residues. V dropped 3 bases and J dropped 5; count of bases not matched to a gene: 7. The CDR3 region has the DNA TGCAGTGCTAGGCCGTCGACAGGGGGCGAAAACATTCAGTACTTC. This encodes CSARPSTGGENIQYF.

This clonotype was counted ten times or more. The chain links TRBV18 to TRBJ2-5; D is unclear. Trimming took 1 base from V and 3 from J, leaving 6 bases between them. In germline, CDR1 is KGHSH, CDR2 LQKENI. The CDR3 runs 13 residues. CDR3 sequence: CASSPREKETQYF. The CDR3 coding sequence is TGTGCCAGCTCACCACGTGAAAAAGAGACCCAGTACTTC.

This clonotype came up many times. The rearrangement joins TRBV6-5 to TRBJ2-7, with TRBD1 matching 8 bases. CDR1 is MNHEY, CDR2 SVGAGI, per germline. This CDR3 region has 13 residues. The ends lost 6 bases at V and 4 bases at J; junction bases unmatched: 5. Written as DNA, the CDR3 is TGTGCCAGCAGCCAGGGGGCCGGGTACGAGCAGTACGTC. It encodes CASSQGAGYEQYV.

This clonotype occurred many times. The gene calls are TRBV20-1 and TRBJ2-5; a possible D gene is TRBD2 (5 bases). Germline V lookup: CDR1 DFQATT, CDR2 SNEGSKA (reference sequence). The CDR3 is 13 amino acids. V lost 1 base to trimming and J lost 2 bases, with 8 bases between them. The CDR3 DNA sequence: TGCAGTGCTAGAGGGACTGAACAAGAGACCCAGTACTTC. Its translation is CSARGTEQETQYF.

The CDR3 loop is CASSVLDRVQETQYF. CDR3 sequence (DNA): TGTGCCAGCAGTGTTCTAGACAGGGTCCAAGAGACCCAGTACTTC. The chain links TRBV6-1 to TRBJ2-5, with TRBD1 matching 7 bases. Germline V gene data show CDR1 as MNHNS and CDR2 as SASEGT. The CDR3 contains 15 residues. V shed 4 bases and J 1 base; nucleotides not matched to a gene: 6.